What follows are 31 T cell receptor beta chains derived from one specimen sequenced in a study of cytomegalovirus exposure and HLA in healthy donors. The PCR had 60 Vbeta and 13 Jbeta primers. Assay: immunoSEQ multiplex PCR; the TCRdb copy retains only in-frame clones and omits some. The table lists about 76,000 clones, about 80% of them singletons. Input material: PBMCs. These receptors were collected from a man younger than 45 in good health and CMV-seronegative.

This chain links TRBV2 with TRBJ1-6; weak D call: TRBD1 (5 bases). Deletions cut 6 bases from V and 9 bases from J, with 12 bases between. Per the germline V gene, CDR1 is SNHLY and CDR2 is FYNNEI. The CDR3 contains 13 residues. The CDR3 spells CASRRGGFSPLHF. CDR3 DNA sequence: TGTGCCAGCAGAAGGGGCGGTTTTTCACCCCTCCACTTT.

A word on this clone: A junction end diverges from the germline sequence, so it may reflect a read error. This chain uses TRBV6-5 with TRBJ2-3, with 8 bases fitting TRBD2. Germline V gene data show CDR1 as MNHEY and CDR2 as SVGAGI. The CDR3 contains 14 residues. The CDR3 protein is CAAGGPLYTDTQYF. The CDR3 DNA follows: TGCGCCGCGGGAGGCCCTCTCTACACAGATACGCAGTATTTT.

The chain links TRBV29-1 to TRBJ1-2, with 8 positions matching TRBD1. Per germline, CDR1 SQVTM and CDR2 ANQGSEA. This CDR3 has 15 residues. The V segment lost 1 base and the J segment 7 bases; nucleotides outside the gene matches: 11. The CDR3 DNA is TGCAGCGTTGAAGTGACAGGGGCGTACGACGGTGGCTACACCTTC. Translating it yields CSVEVTGAYDGGYTF.

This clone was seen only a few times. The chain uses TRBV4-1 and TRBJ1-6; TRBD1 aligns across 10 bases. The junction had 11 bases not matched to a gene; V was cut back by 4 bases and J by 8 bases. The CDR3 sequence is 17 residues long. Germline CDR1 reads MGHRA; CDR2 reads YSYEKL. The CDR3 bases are TGCGCCAGCAGCCCGCCCCCGATTGGACAGGGGGATTCACCCCTCCACTTT. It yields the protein CASSPPPIGQGDSPLHF.

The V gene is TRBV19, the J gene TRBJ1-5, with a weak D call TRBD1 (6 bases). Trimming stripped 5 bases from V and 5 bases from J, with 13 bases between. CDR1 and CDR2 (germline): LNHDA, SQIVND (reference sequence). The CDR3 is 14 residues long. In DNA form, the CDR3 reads TGTGCCAGTAGTCGGACAGTTAGTTATCAGCCCCAGCATTTT. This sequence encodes CASSRTVSYQPQHF.

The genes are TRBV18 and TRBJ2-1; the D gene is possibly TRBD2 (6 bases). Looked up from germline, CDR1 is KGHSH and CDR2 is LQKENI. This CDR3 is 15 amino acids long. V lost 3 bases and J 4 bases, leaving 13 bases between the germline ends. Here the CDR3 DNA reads TGTGCCAGCTCACCTCCGGGACTTCCGTACAATGAGCAGTTCTTC. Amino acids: CASSPPGLPYNEQFF.

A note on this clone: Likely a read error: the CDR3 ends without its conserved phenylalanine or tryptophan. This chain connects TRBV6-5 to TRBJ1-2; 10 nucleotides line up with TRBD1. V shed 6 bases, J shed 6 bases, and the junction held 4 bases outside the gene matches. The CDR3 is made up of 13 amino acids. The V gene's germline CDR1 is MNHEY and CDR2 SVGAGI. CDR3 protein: CASRGQGPHGYTL. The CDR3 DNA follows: TGTGCCAGCAGGGGACAGGGGCCCCATGGCTACACCCTC.

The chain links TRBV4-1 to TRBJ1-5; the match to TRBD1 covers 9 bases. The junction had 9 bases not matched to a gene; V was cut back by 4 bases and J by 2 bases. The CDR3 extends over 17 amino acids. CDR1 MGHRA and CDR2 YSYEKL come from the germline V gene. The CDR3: CASSRGTGSVGNQPQHF. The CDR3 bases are TGCGCCAGCAGCCGGGGGACAGGGTCGGTGGGCAATCAGCCCCAGCATTTT.

CDR3: CATSRGGGSGQPQHF. CDR3 DNA sequence: TGTGCCACCAGCAGAGGGGGGGGTTCAGGTCAGCCCCAGCATTTT. The genes are TRBV15 and TRBJ1-5; TRBD1 is a possible D gene (5 bases). CDR1 LNHNV and CDR2 YYDKDF come from the germline V gene (reference sequence). This CDR3 region has 15 residues. Trimming removed 1 base at V and 6 bases at J, with 13 bases between.

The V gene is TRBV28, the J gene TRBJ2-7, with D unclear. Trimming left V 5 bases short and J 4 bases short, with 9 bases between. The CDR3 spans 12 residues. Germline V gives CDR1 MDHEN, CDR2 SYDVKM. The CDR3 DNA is TGTGCCAGCAGTAAGCGACTGTACGAGCAGTACTTC. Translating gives CASSKRLYEQYF.

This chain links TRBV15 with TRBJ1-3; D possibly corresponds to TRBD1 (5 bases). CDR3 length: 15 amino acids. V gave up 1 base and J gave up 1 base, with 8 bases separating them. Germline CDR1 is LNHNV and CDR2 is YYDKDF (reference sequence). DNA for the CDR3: TGTGCCACCAGCAGAGTAAGGGGATCTGGAAACACCATATATTTT. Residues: CATSRVRGSGNTIYF.

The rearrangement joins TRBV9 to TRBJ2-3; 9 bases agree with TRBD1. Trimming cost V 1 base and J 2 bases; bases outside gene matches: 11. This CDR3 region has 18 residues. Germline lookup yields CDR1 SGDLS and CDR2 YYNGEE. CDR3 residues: CASSVKIGTGQFTDTQYF. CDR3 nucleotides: TGTGCCAGCAGCGTAAAGATAGGGACAGGGCAATTCACAGATACGCAGTATTTT.

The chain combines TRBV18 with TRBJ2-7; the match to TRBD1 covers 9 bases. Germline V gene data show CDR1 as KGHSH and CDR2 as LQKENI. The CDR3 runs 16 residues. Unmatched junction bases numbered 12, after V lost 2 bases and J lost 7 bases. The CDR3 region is CASSPFRDRVVEEQYF. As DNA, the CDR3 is TGTGCCAGCTCACCATTCCGGGACAGGGTGGTAGAGGAGCAGTACTTC. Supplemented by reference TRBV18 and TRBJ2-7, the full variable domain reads NAGVMQNPRHLVRRRGQEARLRCSPMKGHSHVYWYRQLPEEGLKFMVYLQKENIIDESGMPKERFSAEFPKEGPSILRIQQVVRGDSAAYFCASSPFRDRVVEEQYFGPGTRLTVT.

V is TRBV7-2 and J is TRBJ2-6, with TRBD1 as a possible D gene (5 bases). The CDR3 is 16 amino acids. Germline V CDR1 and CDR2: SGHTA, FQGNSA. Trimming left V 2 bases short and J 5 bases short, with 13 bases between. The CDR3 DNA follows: TGTGCCAGCAGCTTAAGTGTGGGGCTGAGGGCCAACGTCCTGACTTTC. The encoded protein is CASSLSVGLRANVLTF.

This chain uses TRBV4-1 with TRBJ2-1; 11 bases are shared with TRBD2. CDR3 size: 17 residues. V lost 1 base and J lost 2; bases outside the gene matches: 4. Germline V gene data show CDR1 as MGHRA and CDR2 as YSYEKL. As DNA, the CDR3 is TGCGCCAGCAGCCAAGTCTTTAGCGGGAGGGCCTACAATGAGCAGTTCTTC. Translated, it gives CASSQVFSGRAYNEQFF.

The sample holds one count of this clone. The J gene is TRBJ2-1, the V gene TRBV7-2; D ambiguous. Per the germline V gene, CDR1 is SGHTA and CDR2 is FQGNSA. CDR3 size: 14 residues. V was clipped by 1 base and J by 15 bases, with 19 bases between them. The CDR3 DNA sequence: TGTGCCAGCAGCTTAGGGGCTGGCTTCCTTCACGGGTTCTTC. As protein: CASSLGAGFLHGFF.

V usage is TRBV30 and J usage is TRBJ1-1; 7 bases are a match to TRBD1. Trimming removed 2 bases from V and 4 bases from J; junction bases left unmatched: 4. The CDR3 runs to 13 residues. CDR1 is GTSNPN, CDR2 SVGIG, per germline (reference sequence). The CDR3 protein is CAWSTGASTEAFF. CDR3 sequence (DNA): TGTGCCTGGAGTACAGGGGCTTCCACTGAAGCTTTCTTT.

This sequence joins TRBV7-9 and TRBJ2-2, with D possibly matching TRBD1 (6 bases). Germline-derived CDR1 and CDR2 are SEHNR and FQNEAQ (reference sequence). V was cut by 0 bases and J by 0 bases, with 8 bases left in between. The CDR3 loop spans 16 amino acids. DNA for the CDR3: TGTGCCAGCAGCTTAGCCGGGACAACGAACACCGGGGAGCTGTTTTTT. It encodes CASSLAGTTNTGELFF.

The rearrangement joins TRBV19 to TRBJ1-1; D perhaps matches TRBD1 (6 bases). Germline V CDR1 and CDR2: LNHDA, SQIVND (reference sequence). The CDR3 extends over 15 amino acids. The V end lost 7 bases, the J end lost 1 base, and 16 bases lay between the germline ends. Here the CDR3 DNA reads TGTGCCAGTACCCCAGGGAGGGGGGCGAACACTGAAGCTTTCTTT. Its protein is CASTPGRGANTEAFF.

The CDR3 nucleotides are TGTGCCAGCAGCCGGGAACAGGGAAATCACTATGGCTACACCTTC. It specifies CASSREQGNHYGYTF. J is TRBJ1-2 and V is TRBV14, with D possibly being TRBD1 (6 bases). Germline V CDR1 and CDR2: SGHDN, FVKESK. This CDR3 is 15 amino acids long. V lost 4 bases and J 3 bases, leaving 15 bases between the germline ends.

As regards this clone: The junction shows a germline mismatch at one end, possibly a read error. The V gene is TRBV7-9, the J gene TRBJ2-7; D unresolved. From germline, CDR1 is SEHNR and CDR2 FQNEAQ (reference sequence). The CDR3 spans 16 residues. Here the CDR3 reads CSSSLGKSGAPYEQYF. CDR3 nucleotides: TGTTCCAGCAGCTTAGGGAAGTCAGGTGCTCCCTACGAGCAGTACTTC. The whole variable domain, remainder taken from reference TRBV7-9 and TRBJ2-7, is DTGVSQNPRHKITKRGQNVTFRCDPISEHNRLYWYRQTLGQGPEFLTYFQNEAQLEKSRLLSDRFSAERPKGSFSTLEIQRTEQGDSAMYLCSSSLGKSGAPYEQYFGPGTRLTVT.

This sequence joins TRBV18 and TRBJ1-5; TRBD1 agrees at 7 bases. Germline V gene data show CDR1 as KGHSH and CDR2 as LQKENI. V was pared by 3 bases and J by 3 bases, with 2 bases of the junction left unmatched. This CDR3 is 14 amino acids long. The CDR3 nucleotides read TGTGCCAGCTCACCGACAGGGACCAATCAGCCCCAGCATTTT. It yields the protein CASSPTGTNQPQHF.

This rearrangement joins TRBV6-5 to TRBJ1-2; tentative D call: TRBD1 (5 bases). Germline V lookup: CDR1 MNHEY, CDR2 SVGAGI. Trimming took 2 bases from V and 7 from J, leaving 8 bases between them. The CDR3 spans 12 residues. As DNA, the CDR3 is TGTGCCAGCAGTTACGGAGGGGCTGGCTACACCTTC. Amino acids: CASSYGGAGYTF.

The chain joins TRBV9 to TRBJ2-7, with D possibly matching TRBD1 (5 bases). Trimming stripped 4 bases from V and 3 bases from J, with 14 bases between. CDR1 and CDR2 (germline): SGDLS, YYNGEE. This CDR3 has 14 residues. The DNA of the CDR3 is TGTGCCAGCAGCTCACAGGCCTCCCTCTACGAGCAGTACTTC. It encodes CASSSQASLYEQYF.

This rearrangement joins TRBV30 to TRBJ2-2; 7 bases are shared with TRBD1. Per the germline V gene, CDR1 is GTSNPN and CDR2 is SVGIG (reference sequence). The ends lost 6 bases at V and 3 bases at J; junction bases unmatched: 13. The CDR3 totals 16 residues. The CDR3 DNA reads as TGTGCCTGCCCTAAAATACAGGGGTTCGACACCGGGGAGCTGTTTTTT. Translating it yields CACPKIQGFDTGELFF.

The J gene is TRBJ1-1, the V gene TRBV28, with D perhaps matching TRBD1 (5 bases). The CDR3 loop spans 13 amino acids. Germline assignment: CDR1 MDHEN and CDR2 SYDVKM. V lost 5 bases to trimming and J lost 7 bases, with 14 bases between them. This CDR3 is CASSLRQSREAFF. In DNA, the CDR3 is TGTGCCAGCAGTCTGCGACAGAGCCGTGAAGCTTTCTTT.

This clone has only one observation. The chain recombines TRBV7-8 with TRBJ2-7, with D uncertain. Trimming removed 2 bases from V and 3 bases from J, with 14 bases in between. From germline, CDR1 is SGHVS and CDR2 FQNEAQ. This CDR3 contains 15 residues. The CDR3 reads CASSLPAGVVYEQYF. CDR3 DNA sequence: TGTGCCAGCAGCTTACCCGCAGGCGTAGTCTACGAGCAGTACTTC.

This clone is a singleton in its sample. CDR3 coding DNA: TGTGCCAGTAGTATTCAGTGGACTGCAGCCTACGAGCAGTACTTC. Encoded protein: CASSIQWTAAYEQYF. V and J are TRBV19 and TRBJ2-7, with a tentative D call TRBD2 (5 bases). Germline V gives CDR1 LNHDA, CDR2 SQIVND (reference sequence). Trimming removed 3 bases from V and 2 bases from J, with 14 bases in between. The CDR3 length is 15 residues.

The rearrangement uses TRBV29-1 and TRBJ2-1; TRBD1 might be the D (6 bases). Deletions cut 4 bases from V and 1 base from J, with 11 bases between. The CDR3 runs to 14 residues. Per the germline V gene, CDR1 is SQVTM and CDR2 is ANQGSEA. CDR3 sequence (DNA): TGCAGCGTTGCTCAGGGGAGTTCCTACAATGAGCAGTTCTTC. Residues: CSVAQGSSYNEQFF.

Here the CDR3 DNA reads TGTGCCAGTAGTTCCCCCGCGGGGACCGGGGGCACTGAAGCTTTCTTT. The encoded protein is CASSSPAGTGGTEAFF. This sequence joins TRBV19 and TRBJ1-1; a weak D match, TRBD1 (5 bases). Germline CDR1 is LNHDA and CDR2 is SQIVND (reference sequence). V shed 5 bases and J shed 4 bases, with 20 bases lying between them. The CDR3 length is 16 residues.

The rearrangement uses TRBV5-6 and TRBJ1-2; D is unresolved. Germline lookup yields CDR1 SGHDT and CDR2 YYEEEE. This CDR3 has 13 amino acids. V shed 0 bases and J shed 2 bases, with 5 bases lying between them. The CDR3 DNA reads TGTGCCAGCAGCTTGGCCGCGAACTATGGCTACACCTTC. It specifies CASSLAANYGYTF.